The source of this T cell receptor (beta chain) is a study of control samples from healthy donors and cancer patients. Repertoires were generated with immunoSEQ multiplex PCR, while TCRdb's copy carries only in-frame clones and drops some. Of 150,000 to 200,000 clones in the sample, roughly 91% are singletons; the top ten hold around 1.6%. The V segment lost 8 bases and the J segment 3 bases; nucleotides outside the gene matches: 7. Germline V gene data show CDR1 as MDHEN and CDR2 as SYDVKM. The CDR3 totals 14 residues. This rearrangement joins TRBV28 to TRBJ2-7; 10 bases are a match to TRBD1. The sample taken for sequencing was blood. The clonotype comes from a man between 18 and 35 years old in good health. CDR3 protein: CASVGTGAHYEQYF. CDR3 DNA: TGTGCCAGCGTTGGGACAGGGGCGCACTACGAGCAGTACTTC.